Presented here are 12 T cell receptor beta chains from one specimen sequenced in a study of T cell responses to AZD1222 COVID-19 vaccine. Some clones are missing from TCRdb's copy, which holds only in-frame ones; the method was immunoSEQ multiplex PCR. The sample lists 95,000 to 150,000 clones, approximately 86% seen once, with over 5% in the top ten. The sequenced sample was peripheral blood, obtained on day 0 of AZD1222 vaccination. Receptors originate from an adult in good health.

The rearrangement uses TRBV5-4 and TRBJ2-2, with TRBD2 matching 7 bases. This CDR3 is 16 amino acids long. In germline, CDR1 is SGHNT, CDR2 YYREEE (reference sequence). Trimming removed 0 bases from V and 4 bases from J; junction bases left unmatched: 6. Here the CDR3 DNA reads TGTGCCAGCAGCTTGGCCGAGAAGCGGGGCACCGGGGAGCTGTTTTTT. It codes for CASSLAEKRGTGELFF.

The chain employs TRBV5-1 and TRBJ1-1, with 7 bases that match TRBD1. CDR3 length equals 15 residues. Unmatched junction bases numbered 7, after V lost 2 bases and J lost 3 bases. CDR1 SGHRS and CDR2 YFSETQ come from the germline V gene. The CDR3 loop reads CASSLMDRPDTEAFF. In nucleotides, the CDR3 is TGCGCCAGCAGCTTAATGGACAGGCCGGACACTGAAGCTTTCTTT.

The V call is TRBV12-3 or TRBV12-4, the J call TRBJ2-7, with 13 bases matching TRBD2. The junction had 0 bases not matched to a gene; V was cut back by 3 bases and J by 7 bases. This CDR3 region has 13 residues. CDR3 loop: CASSLGLAGEQYF. The CDR3 DNA is TGTGCCAGCAGTTTGGGACTAGCGGGGGAGCAGTACTTC.

The chain employs TRBV10-3 and TRBJ1-1, with D uncertain. Germline lookup yields CDR1 ENHRY and CDR2 SYGVKD. This CDR3 is built from 14 residues. With 0 bases removed from V and 1 base from J, the gap between germline ends came to 6 bases. The CDR3 bases are TGTGCCATCAGTGAGTCGCGGGGGAACACTGAAGCTTTCTTT. This gives the protein CAISESRGNTEAFF.

The V call is TRBV6-6, the J call TRBJ2-1; tentatively, D is TRBD1 (6 bases). Trimming cost V 7 bases and J 3 bases, with 10 bases left between them. The CDR3 length is 13 residues. Germline values: CDR1 MNHNY, CDR2 SVGAGI (reference sequence). The DNA for the CDR3 is TGTGCCAGCACCCAAGGGGGCTACAATGAGCAGTTCTTC. Translation: CASTQGGYNEQFF.

The chain is built from TRBV25-1 and TRBJ2-7, with 7 bases matching TRBD1. The CDR3 spans 14 residues. Germline loops: CDR1 MGHDK, CDR2 SYGVNS. The V and J ends lost 4 bases and 2 bases, in that order; junction bases with no gene match: 5. The DNA of the CDR3 is TGTGCCAGCAGTGCAACAGGGGTCCCCTACGAGCAGTACTTC. It is translated as CASSATGVPYEQYF.

The chain has TRBV15 and TRBJ1-2; D remains ambiguous. The CDR3 length is 15 residues. Trimming shortened V by 5 bases and J by 3 bases, and 16 bases separated the two germline ends. The germline V gene has CDR1 LNHNV and CDR2 YYDKDF (reference sequence). CDR3 DNA: TGTGCCACCAGCGGGCTTGGGATCCACCACTATGGCTACACCTTC. It is translated as CATSGLGIHHYGYTF.

The chain uses TRBV12-3 or TRBV12-4 and TRBJ1-1; D remains ambiguous. V was pared by 8 bases and J by 3 bases, with 13 bases between. The CDR3 contains 13 residues. The CDR3 loop reads CASGRLRYTEAFF. As DNA, the CDR3 is TGTGCCAGCGGTCGATTGAGGTACACTGAAGCTTTCTTT.

V is TRBV28 and J is TRBJ2-7, with a possible D match to TRBD1 (5 bases). The germline CDR1 and CDR2 sequences are MDHEN and SYDVKM. The CDR3 runs to 15 residues. Trimming cost V 5 bases and J 4 bases, with 18 bases left between them. The CDR3 loop is CASSTTRAAGYEQYF. The CDR3 bases are TGTGCCAGCAGTACAACCCGGGCCGCAGGGTACGAGCAGTACTTC.

J is TRBJ1-1 and V is TRBV5-1; TRBD1 matches at 7 bases. Germline V gene sequence: CDR1 SGHRS, CDR2 YFSETQ. Trimming at V came to 5 bases and at J to 5 bases, leaving 12 bases not matched to a gene. The CDR3 consists of 15 residues. CDR3 DNA: TGCGCCAGCAGGGCGAGACAGGGCAGCTTGACTGAAGCTTTCTTT. This gives the protein CASRARQGSLTEAFF.

This clone was seen more than once but under ten times. The chain employs TRBV5-5 and TRBJ2-7; either TRBD1 or TRBD2 may supply D (6 bases each). V lost 3 bases and J 7 bases, leaving 23 bases between the germline ends. Germline V lookup: CDR1 SGHKS, CDR2 YYEKEE (reference sequence). There are 16 residues in the CDR3. This chain's CDR3 is CASSYRVTGFGGEQYF. The CDR3 DNA follows: TGTGCCAGCAGCTACAGGGTTACAGGTTTTGGAGGGGAGCAGTACTTC.

V usage is TRBV10-3 and J usage is TRBJ2-1, with 9 positions matching TRBD2. V was pared by 6 bases and J by 10 bases, with 16 bases of the junction left unmatched. This CDR3 has 16 amino acids. The germline gives CDR1 ENHRY, CDR2 SYGVKD. CDR3 loop: CAISSPGGGGAGEQFF. DNA for the CDR3: TGTGCCATCAGCTCCCCCGGGGGCGGGGGGGCAGGGGAGCAGTTCTTC.